Listed below are T cell receptor beta chains from one sample, sequenced in a study of CD8 T cells in ankylosing spondylitis. From the 5' RACE reads, TCRdb called clonotypes with MiXCR, one entry per CDR3 protein. The table has around 770,000 distinct CDR3 sequences, around 11% seen once. Sample: blood, either unsorted or a sorted T cell fraction (not recorded which). Every receptor here comes from a male donor with ankylosing spondylitis. The CDR3 runs from the conserved cysteine through the conserved F or W. A D gene is named only where the DNA matches it firmly. Clone size appears in some rows only: once, few, many, or a class for an expanded clone.

cdr3_aa	cdr3_nt	clone_size	d_call	j_call	v_call
CASSFVLAGVYEQYF	TGTGCCAGCAGCTTTGTGTTAGCGGGAGTCTACGAGCAGTACTTC	few	TRBD2	TRBJ2-7	TRBV5-5
CASSYLGDRRSGYTF	TGTGCCAGCAGTTACCTCGGGGACAGGAGAAGTGGCTACACCTTC	.	TRBD1	TRBJ1-2	TRBV6-5
CASSYSPQGNYEQYF	TGTGCCAGCAGTTACTCCCCACAGGGTAACTACGAGCAGTACTTC	.	.	TRBJ2-7	TRBV6-5
CASSLTAPNQETQYF	TGTGCCAGCAGCTTAACAGCCCCGAACCAAGAGACCCAGTACTTC	few	.	TRBJ2-5	TRBV7-2
CASTLAGEQYF	TGCGCCAGCACTTTAGCCGGCGAGCAGTACTTC	few	.	TRBJ2-7	TRBV4-3
CASSSRADTEAFF	TGTGCCAGCAGCTCCCGGGCAGACACTGAAGCTTTCTTT	few	.	TRBJ1-1	TRBV7-2
CASSSTRDRGAGELFF	TGTGCCAGCAGCTCTACTCGGGACAGGGGGGCCGGGGAGCTGTTTTTT	few	TRBD1	TRBJ2-2	TRBV7-2
CASSLGHPGTDTQYF	TGTGCCAGCAGCTTGGGACACCCAGGCACAGATACGCAGTATTTT	few	.	TRBJ2-3	TRBV5-4
CASSLVTGSTGELFF	TGTGCCAGCAGCTTAGTGACCGGGTCCACCGGGGAGCTGTTTTTT	.	.	TRBJ2-2	TRBV11-2
CASSPREGSYTF	TGCGCCAGCAGCCCGAGGGAGGGGAGCTACACCTTC	few	.	TRBJ1-2	TRBV5-1
CASSRTGLRTEAFF	TGTGCCAGCTCCCGGACAGGACTAAGGACTGAAGCTTTCTTT	many	TRBD1	TRBJ1-1	TRBV18
CASSRAPGLAGGELFF	TGTGCCAGCAGTCGAGCACCGGGACTAGCGGGAGGGGAGCTGTTTTTT	few	TRBD2	TRBJ2-2	TRBV28
CSARSIYSYNEQFF	TGCAGTGCTAGGAGCATCTACTCCTACAATGAGCAGTTCTTC	many	.	TRBJ2-1	TRBV20-1
CAIGGQGYEQYF	TGTGCCATCGGTGGACAGGGGTACGAGCAGTACTTC	many	TRBD1	TRBJ2-7	TRBV10-3
CASSYVGLAGGIAQYF	TGTGCCAGCAGTTACGTTGGACTAGCTGGTGGGATCGCGCAGTATTTT	many	TRBD2	TRBJ2-3	TRBV6-5
CASSFMGPGNTIYF	TGTGCCAGCAGCTTTATGGGGCCCGGAAACACCATATATTTT	few	.	TRBJ1-3	TRBV7-6
CASSVGQGTYNEQFF	TGTGCCAGCAGCGTGGGGCAGGGTACCTACAATGAGCAGTTCTTC	few	.	TRBJ2-1	TRBV9
CSATQGIYGYTF	TGCAGCGCCACTCAGGGGATCTATGGCTACACCTTC	many	.	TRBJ1-2	TRBV29-1
CASSRQLRASYEQYF	TGTGCCAGCAGTAGACAGCTCCGAGCATCCTACGAGCAGTACTTC	.	.	TRBJ2-7	TRBV6-2/TRBV6-3
CASSPFHRQGANSEQFF	TGTGCCAGCTCACCCTTTCATCGACAGGGGGCCAACAGTGAGCAGTTCTTC	once	TRBD1	TRBJ2-1	TRBV18
CASSTPFGRNTEAFF	TGTGCCAGCAGTACCCCTTTCGGTCGGAACACTGAAGCTTTCTTT	.	.	TRBJ1-1	TRBV28
CASSPAVGTPTYEQYF	TGTGCCAGCAGCCCTGCGGTGGGGACACCTACCTACGAGCAGTACTTC	.	.	TRBJ2-7	TRBV12-3/TRBV12-4